These 4 T cell receptor beta chains were all obtained from the same sample, sequenced in a study of neurological immune-mediated disorders. TCRdb reanalysed the 5' RACE reads using MiXCR and keeps one entry per CDR3 protein. The profile shows 65,000 to 85,000 distinct CDR3 sequences, more than 3% of them singletons. Sequencing input: PBMCs. The receptors come from a woman between 45 and 65 years old with multiple sclerosis.

This clonotype was recorded at least ten times. The chain is built from TRBV20-1 and TRBJ2-7, with 9 bases fitting TRBD1. This CDR3 spans 14 amino acids. The germline V gene encodes CDR1 DFQATT and CDR2 SNEGSKA (reference sequence). The J segment lost 5 bases and the V segment lost 6 bases, leaving 11 bases of the junction unmatched. The CDR3 protein is CSAHPGQGLDEQYF. The CDR3 DNA follows: TGCAGTGCCCACCCGGGACAGGGTCTCGACGAGCAGTACTTC.

This clonotype appeared many times. J is TRBJ2-1 and V is TRBV4-2; D possibly matches TRBD1 or TRBD2 (5 bases each). Germline CDR1 LGHNA, CDR2 YNFKEQ. Trimming removed 4 bases from V and 0 bases from J, with 19 bases in between. There are 18 residues in the CDR3. CDR3 in DNA: TGTGCCAGCAGCCCTGTTCCTGGGACCGCAAACTCCTACAATGAGCAGTTCTTC. Protein: CASSPVPGTANSYNEQFF.

Many counts were recorded for this clonotype. V usage is TRBV20-1 and J usage is TRBJ1-5; a weak D match, TRBD1 (5 bases). V dropped 0 bases and J dropped 8 bases, with 14 bases sitting between them. The CDR3 runs to 14 residues. Germline lookup yields CDR1 DFQATT and CDR2 SNEGSKA (reference sequence). The CDR3 nucleotides are TGCAGTGCTAGAGAAACCGACAGTGTAAAGCCCCAGCATTTT. This encodes CSARETDSVKPQHF.

This clonotype was seen at least ten times. V gene TRBV6-5 combines with J gene TRBJ2-1; 7 bases agree with TRBD1. The V segment lost 6 bases and the J segment 4 bases; nucleotides outside the gene matches: 12. CDR3 size: 16 residues. The germline V gene encodes CDR1 MNHEY and CDR2 SVGAGI. The CDR3 loop is CASSHRDRLIYNEQFF. The DNA of the CDR3 is TGTGCCAGCAGCCACCGGGACAGACTAATTTACAATGAGCAGTTCTTC.